This TCR beta chain was obtained from a study of a mutant IDH1 vaccine in newly diagnosed glioma. The CDR3 has 16 residues. The V gene lost 5 bases and the J gene lost 0 bases, with 14 bases spanning the gap. Germline CDR1 and CDR2: MNHEY and SMNVEV (reference sequence). Sequenced by immunoSEQ multiplex PCR; TCRdb stores in-frame clones only, minus some. The data show around 66,000 clones, 80% seen once. Details on this clone: The antigen is unknown.

Time point in this sample: week 11, during vaccination. Topical imiquimod accompanied each vaccine dose, which consisted of 300 ug of mutant IDH1 20-mer peptide. The V call is TRBV27, the J call TRBJ2-1; D is perhaps TRBD2 (5 bases). The sample was PBMCs, taken from a glioma patient whose treatment included an IDH1 peptide vaccine. This receptor was obtained from a man in his forties or fifties with glioma. CDR3 sequence (DNA): TGTGCCAGCAGTCAAGGAAGCGGTATCTCCTACAATGAGCAGTTCTTC. Its translation is CASSQGSGISYNEQFF.